One and the same sample provided the 29 T cell receptor beta chains below, sequenced in a study of Graves' ophthalmopathy and Graves' hyperthyroidism. Transcripts of RNA were the source for amplifying TCR beta CDR3 regions. A first-round RT-PCR used HTBI primers, followed by a second-round multiplex PCR. A single record per CDR3 protein comes from TCRdb applying MiXCR to the multiplex PCR reads. The table includes hundreds of thousands of distinct CDR3 sequences, about 24% detected once. What was sequenced was peripheral blood. Every receptor here comes from a woman between 18 and 29 years old with stable Graves' hyperthyroidism. Some clones in this sample may be carry-over from other donors' samples.

The V call is TRBV6-1, the J call TRBJ2-7; 10 bases are shared with TRBD2. The CDR3 is 15 amino acids. Germline values: CDR1 MNHNS, CDR2 SASEGT. V was pared by 7 bases and J by 3 bases, with 9 bases of the junction left unmatched. The CDR3 nucleotides read TGTGCCAGCACCTTCCGGCCTAGCGGGAGCTACGAGCAGTACTTC. This sequence encodes CASTFRPSGSYEQYF.

This clonotype was recorded many times. The chain has TRBV20-1 and TRBJ2-2, with 14 bases that match TRBD2. Germline lookup yields CDR1 DFQATT and CDR2 SNEGSKA (reference sequence). The length of the CDR3 is 15 residues. The trim removed 5 bases at V and 7 bases at J, leaving 6 bases unmatched. CDR3 region: CSAAGTSGGGGELFF. The CDR3 DNA sequence: TGCAGTGCTGCGGGGACTAGCGGGGGCGGCGGGGAGCTGTTTTTT.

V is TRBV7-8 and J is TRBJ1-1; no definite D call. The CDR3 consists of 12 residues. The germline V gene encodes CDR1 SGHVS and CDR2 FQNEAQ. Trimming took off 3 bases at V and 3 bases at J, with 5 bases between the two ends. CDR3 amino acids: CASSFDYTEAFF. The CDR3 DNA follows: TGTGCCAGCAGCTTTGACTACACTGAAGCTTTCTTT.

This clonotype was counted ten times or more. The rearrangement uses TRBV28 and TRBJ1-5, with a possible D match to TRBD1 (6 bases). The CDR3 has 16 residues. The germline CDR1 and CDR2 sequences are MDHEN and SYDVKM. V was clipped by 2 bases and J by 12 bases, with 23 bases between them. The CDR3 reads CASSLAGAASIRHQHF. CDR3 DNA sequence: TGTGCCAGCAGTTTAGCGGGGGCAGCTTCCATTCGGCACCAGCATTTT. Full variable domain (missing parts from reference TRBV28 and TRBJ1-5): DVKVTQSSRYLVKRTGEKVFLECVQDMDHENMFWYRQDPGLGLRLIYFSYDVKMKEKGDIPEGYSVSREKKERFSLILESASTNQTSMYLCASSLAGAASIRHQHFGDGTRLSIL.

The V gene is TRBV27, the J gene TRBJ1-1, with 7 bases identical to TRBD1. The CDR3 runs to 16 residues. J lost 0 bases, V lost 6 bases, and 10 bases had no gene match. CDR1 is MNHEY and CDR2 is SMNVEV in the germline V gene (reference sequence). CDR3 nucleotide sequence: TGTGCCAGCAGCCCAGGGGGACAGCGAATGAACACTGAAGCTTTCTTT. Translated: CASSPGGQRMNTEAFF.

J is TRBJ1-1 and V is TRBV12-3 or TRBV12-4; D possibly corresponds to TRBD1 (5 bases). The CDR3 extends over 14 amino acids. Deletions cut 7 bases from V and 1 base from J, with 13 bases between. The CDR3 DNA sequence: TGTGCCAGCAACCAGGGACGGTCGAACACTGAAGCTTTCTTT. It codes for CASNQGRSNTEAFF.

The chain couples TRBV6-5 to TRBJ1-1; 10 bases line up with TRBD1. The V and J ends lost 5 bases and 9 bases, in that order; junction bases with no gene match: 9. This CDR3 has 14 amino acids. CDR1 MNHEY and CDR2 SVGAGI come from the germline V gene. This chain's CDR3 is CASSNRQGASKAFF. The CDR3 nucleotides are TGTGCCAGCAGTAACAGACAGGGGGCCTCGAAAGCTTTCTTT.

The chain employs TRBV6-2 or TRBV6-3 and TRBJ2-2; perhaps TRBD1 as D (6 bases). The length of the CDR3 is 17 residues. V dropped 6 bases and J dropped 3 bases, with 20 bases sitting between them. Per the germline V gene, CDR1 is MNHEY and CDR2 is SVGEGT. The CDR3 DNA reads TGTGCCAGCAGGCTTCGCCAGGGGAAAGTCGACACCGGGGAGCTGTTTTTT. Protein sequence: CASRLRQGKVDTGELFF.

The sample holds many counts of this clonotype. This chain uses TRBV24-1 with TRBJ2-5; D is uncertain. Trimming took 5 bases from V and 1 from J, leaving 13 bases between them. Germline values: CDR1 KGHDR, CDR2 SFDVKD. This CDR3 region has 15 residues. CDR3 sequence (DNA): TGTGCCACCAGTGGAAAGGGCGAATTCCAAGAGACCCAGTACTTC. Translation: CATSGKGEFQETQYF.

The V and J genes are TRBV6-1 and TRBJ1-1; perhaps TRBD1 as D (6 bases). V was pared by 3 bases and J by 4 bases, with 12 bases between. The CDR3 spans 14 residues. Germline CDR1 reads MNHNS; CDR2 reads SASEGT. CDR3 DNA sequence: TGTGCCAGCAGTGAGCGGGGGGGGCTCACTGAAGCTTTCTTT. Residues: CASSERGGLTEAFF.

This clonotype occurred a few times. The chain combines TRBV6-1 with TRBJ2-2, with D tentatively TRBD2 (5 bases). V was pared by 1 base and J by 6 bases, with 9 bases between. Germline V gene data show CDR1 as MNHNS and CDR2 as SASEGT. The CDR3 extends over 14 amino acids. CDR3 residues: CASSEGADSGELFF. The CDR3 DNA reads TGTGCCAGCAGTGAAGGGGCGGACTCCGGGGAGCTGTTTTTT.

This clonotype appeared many times. The CDR3 DNA reads as TGTGCCAGCAGCCCCGATAGAGGGGGCTACACCTTC. Protein product: CASSPDRGGYTF. V and J are TRBV2 and TRBJ1-2; no clear D gene. V lost 6 bases to trimming and J lost 8 bases, with 13 bases between them. Germline CDR1 is SNHLY and CDR2 is FYNNEI. The CDR3 covers 12 residues.

This clonotype was recorded at least ten times. This chain connects TRBV28 to TRBJ1-1; D is uncertain. Per germline, CDR1 MDHEN and CDR2 SYDVKM. Trimming cost V 6 bases and J 5 bases, with 10 bases left between them. This CDR3 region has 12 residues. The CDR3 coding sequence is TGTGCCAGCAGCTTGACCCGAACTGAAGCTTTCTTT. Translating it yields CASSLTRTEAFF.

The chain has TRBV11-2 and TRBJ2-7; weak D call: TRBD1 (6 bases). Germline assignment: CDR1 SGHAT and CDR2 FQNNGV. V dropped 5 bases and J dropped 3 bases, with 17 bases sitting between them. CDR3 length: 15 amino acids. CDR3 amino acids: CASSAIPGHNYEQYF. The CDR3 DNA sequence: TGTGCCAGCAGCGCAATCCCGGGACACAACTACGAGCAGTACTTC.

This clonotype was found once. A single base separates this from a much larger clone, so it may be a read error. The missing conserved phenylalanine or tryptophan at the end of this CDR3 makes a read error likely. This chain joins TRBV9 and TRBJ2-2; unclear D gene. CDR1 is SGDLS, CDR2 YYNGEE, per germline. Trimming pared 0 bases from V and 4 bases from J, leaving 7 bases between. The CDR3 covers 14 residues. The CDR3 here is CASSVDQSTGELFL. CDR3 in DNA: TGTGCCAGCAGCGTAGACCAGTCCACCGGGGAGCTGTTTTTG.

This clonotype was counted at least ten times. The chain couples TRBV12-3 or TRBV12-4 to TRBJ2-5, with D tentatively TRBD2 (5 bases). The V end lost 7 bases, the J end lost 5 bases, and 20 bases lay between the germline ends. The CDR3 is 15 amino acids. The CDR3 DNA follows: TGTGCCAGCACCTCGAGGGTGGGTGTGGGTGAGACCCAGTACTTC. It codes for CASTSRVGVGETQYF.

Ten or more counts support this clonotype. The rearrangement uses TRBV28 and TRBJ2-5; 12 bases are a match to TRBD1. J lost 2 bases, V lost 6 bases, and 10 bases had no gene match. The CDR3 runs to 17 residues. Germline V gene data show CDR1 as MDHEN and CDR2 as SYDVKM. The DNA of the CDR3 is TGTGCCAGCAGAGCCGGGACAGGGGGCCGGAGGCAAGAGACCCAGTACTTC. Protein sequence: CASRAGTGGRRQETQYF. Using reference TRBV28 and TRBJ2-5 for the parts outside the CDR3, the full variable domain is DVKVTQSSRYLVKRTGEKVFLECVQDMDHENMFWYRQDPGLGLRLIYFSYDVKMKEKGDIPEGYSVSREKKERFSLILESASTNQTSMYLCASRAGTGGRRQETQYFGPGTRLLVL.

This clonotype showed up many times. In nucleotides, the CDR3 is TGTGCCAGCAGTAGGGAACGCAATCAGCCCCAGCATTTT. Protein sequence: CASSRERNQPQHF. This sequence joins TRBV6-5 and TRBJ1-5; D unresolved. This CDR3 region has 13 residues. Germline CDR1 and CDR2: MNHEY and SVGAGI. V lost 5 bases and J 2 bases, leaving 7 bases between the germline ends.

This clonotype has at least ten counts. V gene TRBV20-1 combines with J gene TRBJ2-7; TRBD1 is a possible D gene (5 bases). CDR1 and CDR2 from the germline V gene are DFQATT and SNEGSKA (reference sequence). The CDR3 contains 11 residues. V lost 5 bases to trimming and J lost 3 bases, with 8 bases between them. CDR3 nucleotides: TGCAGTGCTGGCGACAGCTACGAGCAGTACTTC. It specifies CSAGDSYEQYF.

The chain employs TRBV5-6 and TRBJ2-5, with 10 nucleotides matching TRBD2. Looked up from germline, CDR1 is SGHDT and CDR2 is YYEEEE. The J segment lost 4 bases and the V segment lost 9 bases, leaving 12 bases of the junction unmatched. The CDR3 runs to 15 residues. CDR3 sequence: CAIKGERLAGETQYF. CDR3 DNA: TGTGCCATCAAAGGAGAAAGACTAGCGGGAGAGACCCAGTACTTC.

This clonotype was recorded many times. The rearrangement links TRBV19 to TRBJ1-5; TRBD1 is a possible D gene (5 bases). CDR1 and CDR2 (germline): LNHDA, SQIVND (reference sequence). The V gene lost 3 bases and the J gene lost 1 base, with 10 bases spanning the gap. This CDR3 has 15 amino acids. Here the CDR3 reads CASSIGGLSNQPQHF. For the CDR3, the DNA is TGTGCCAGTAGTATTGGGGGGTTAAGCAATCAGCCCCAGCATTTT.

This rearrangement joins TRBV20-1 to TRBJ2-7, with 8 positions matching TRBD2. This CDR3 contains 15 residues. The V segment lost 6 bases and the J segment 2 bases; nucleotides outside the gene matches: 12. Germline V lookup: CDR1 DFQATT, CDR2 SNEGSKA (reference sequence). In nucleotides, the CDR3 is TGCAGTGCCCGGGAGGGACCCGCGAGAACCTACGAGCAGTACTTC. Its protein is CSAREGPARTYEQYF.

This clonotype appeared many times. For the CDR3, the DNA is TGTGCCATCAGTGAGTCGCGACTAGCGGTCCAGGCCGACCCGAACGAGCAGTACTTC. It codes for CAISESRLAVQADPNEQYF. This sequence joins TRBV10-3 and TRBJ2-7, with 9 bases fitting TRBD2. Germline loops: CDR1 ENHRY, CDR2 SYGVKD. The CDR3 contains 19 residues. V lost 0 bases, J lost 5 bases, and 17 bases stayed unmatched.

The V gene is TRBV6-2 or TRBV6-3, the J gene TRBJ1-1; tentative D call: TRBD1 (5 bases). Per germline, CDR1 MNHEY and CDR2 SVGEGT. There are 17 residues in the CDR3. The V end was cut by 2 bases, the J end by 0 bases, with 16 bases between. The CDR3 here is CASSYGWFGTVNTEAFF. Written as DNA, the CDR3 is TGTGCCAGCAGTTACGGTTGGTTCGGGACGGTGAACACTGAAGCTTTCTTT.

This clonotype was seen a handful of times. The rearrangement joins TRBV7-9 to TRBJ2-5, with D perhaps TRBD2 (6 bases). Germline lookup yields CDR1 SEHNR and CDR2 FQNEAQ (reference sequence). The CDR3 has 16 amino acids. The ends were cut back, 5 bases at V and 0 bases at J, with 16 bases in the middle. CDR3 protein: CASSVVYTGDQETQYF. CDR3 DNA: TGTGCCAGCAGCGTCGTGTACACGGGGGACCAAGAGACCCAGTACTTC.

About this clonotype: Since no conserved phenylalanine or tryptophan closes the CDR3, a read error is the likely cause. The limits of the CDR3 on the DNA are not certain, so only TCRdb's listed CDR3 is given. The gene calls are TRBV30 and TRBJ2-5. The CDR3 is made up of 15 amino acids, end residues included. From germline, CDR1 is GTSNPN and CDR2 SVGIG (reference sequence). The CDR3 is CAWSLTYRVRETQDY.

The table lists this clonotype with many counts. The V gene is TRBV30, the J gene TRBJ1-1; D is unresolved. CDR1 and CDR2 from the germline V gene are GTSNPN and SVGIG (reference sequence). The CDR3 spans 15 residues. Trimming shortened V by 0 bases and J by 0 bases, and 11 bases separated the two germline ends. The CDR3 loop reads CAWSVYKYMNTEAFF. The CDR3 region has the DNA TGTGCCTGGAGTGTATATAAGTACATGAACACTGAAGCTTTCTTT.

In its sample, this clonotype was seen a few times. This chain uses TRBV11-2 with TRBJ1-1; 7 positions match TRBD1. Germline values: CDR1 SGHAT, CDR2 FQNNGV. The CDR3 totals 15 residues. V gave up 7 bases and J gave up 2 bases; unmatched junction bases: 10. CDR3 sequence (DNA): TGTGCCAGCAAAGGGGGCAGGGGGGATAACACTGAAGCTTTCTTT. This sequence encodes CASKGGRGDNTEAFF.

The chain has TRBV2 and TRBJ2-5; D remains unclear. The CDR3 totals 13 residues. In germline, CDR1 is SNHLY, CDR2 FYNNEI. V was shortened by 4 bases and J by 0 bases, with 6 bases between the two germline ends. The chain's CDR3 is CASSGPYQETQYF. The CDR3 DNA follows: TGTGCCAGCAGTGGGCCTTACCAAGAGACCCAGTACTTC.